These 24 T cell receptor beta chains originate from one sample sequenced in a study of blood T cell repertoires in COVID-19. The assay was immunoSEQ multiplex PCR, and TCRdb's table has in-frame clones only and misses some. Of a few hundred thousand clones listed, approximately 87% are singletons. Material: PBMCs or T cells enriched from blood (not recorded which). These receptors came from a woman between 45 and 65 years old in a cohort exposed to, infected with or recovered from COVID-19 (not recorded which).

V and J are TRBV4-1 and TRBJ2-7; 8 bases are a match to TRBD2. The CDR3 is 17 residues long. V was pared by 0 bases and J by 4 bases, with 11 bases of the junction left unmatched. The germline CDR1 and CDR2 sequences are MGHRA and YSYEKL. CDR3 protein: CASSQDSSFAGGYEQYF. The CDR3 coding sequence is TGCGCCAGCAGCCAAGATTCTTCGTTTGCGGGGGGATACGAGCAGTACTTC.

This chain joins TRBV18 and TRBJ1-2; D is perhaps TRBD1 (5 bases). Deletions cut 2 bases from V and 7 bases from J, with 20 bases between. CDR3 length: 16 residues. Per the germline V gene, CDR1 is KGHSH and CDR2 is LQKENI. The CDR3 protein is CASSPTRNTGLGGYTF. The DNA for the CDR3 is TGTGCCAGCTCACCAACTCGAAATACAGGTTTGGGTGGCTACACCTTC.

This clone was recorded only once. This chain joins TRBV6-2 or TRBV6-3 and TRBJ1-2, with D uncertain. CDR3 size: 14 residues. Trimming removed 6 bases at V and 4 bases at J, with 15 bases between. The germline V gene encodes CDR1 MNHEY and CDR2 SVGEGT. CDR3 in DNA: TGTGCCAGCAGCCGCATAGACGCAGGCTATGGCTACACCTTC. Translation gives CASSRIDAGYGYTF.

J is TRBJ1-6 and V is TRBV6-5; unclear D gene. The germline V gene encodes CDR1 MNHEY and CDR2 SVGAGI. CDR3 length equals 15 residues. The V end lost 6 bases, the J end lost 4 bases, and 13 bases lay between the germline ends. This chain's CDR3 is CASRTHPQYNSPLHF. Written as DNA, the CDR3 is TGTGCCAGCAGGACACACCCCCAATATAATTCACCCCTCCACTTT.

The chain has TRBV7-9 and TRBJ2-2; 7 positions agree with TRBD1. Per germline, CDR1 SEHNR and CDR2 FQNEAQ (reference sequence). The CDR3 is made up of 14 amino acids. V trimming: 5 bases; J trimming: 1 base; junction bases outside the gene matches: 1. The CDR3 nucleotides are TGTGCCAGCAGCCCAGGGGGGAACACCGGGGAGCTGTTTTTT. Amino acid sequence: CASSPGGNTGELFF.

The gene calls are TRBV10-3 and TRBJ1-4, with 7 bases matching TRBD1. The germline V gene has CDR1 ENHRY and CDR2 SYGVKD. The length of the CDR3 is 16 residues. V lost 5 bases, J lost 8 bases, and 14 bases stayed unmatched. CDR3 sequence: CAISTDQQGFREKLFF. The CDR3 DNA reads TGTGCCATCAGTACGGACCAACAGGGGTTTCGGGAAAAACTGTTTTTT.

The V and J genes are TRBV7-6 and TRBJ2-7, with D possibly TRBD1 on 6 matching bases. The V end lost 6 bases, the J end lost 2 bases, and 17 bases lay between the germline ends. The germline V gene encodes CDR1 SGHVS and CDR2 FNYEAQ. The CDR3 is made up of 15 amino acids. Here the CDR3 DNA reads TGTGCCAGCAGACCGAGGGCAGGGGCGACCTACGAGCAGTACTTC. Translation gives CASRPRAGATYEQYF.

CDR3 DNA: TGTGCCAGCAGCCACTCTACTTTGACTAGCTCAGATACGCAGTATTTT. Translated, it gives CASSHSTLTSSDTQYF. The V call is TRBV16, the J call TRBJ2-3; 7 bases line up with TRBD2. V shed 3 bases and J 4 bases; nucleotides not matched to a gene: 10. Germline CDR1 is KGHSY and CDR2 is FQNENV. The CDR3 consists of 16 residues.

In DNA form, the CDR3 reads TGTGCCACCAGTGATTTTGGAGCGCTAACAGATACGCAGTATTTT. This translates into CATSDFGALTDTQYF. This chain joins TRBV24-1 and TRBJ2-3; unclear D gene. The V end lost 1 base, the J end lost 3 bases, and 10 bases lay between the germline ends. Germline CDR1 and CDR2: KGHDR and SFDVKD. This CDR3 is 15 amino acids long.

This clone appeared a few times. The same CDR3 arises from other DNA sequences in this sample as well. J is TRBJ2-7 and V is TRBV28, with 9 bases lining up with TRBD1. This CDR3 has 15 residues. Germline V lookup: CDR1 MDHEN, CDR2 SYDVKM. Trimming at V came to 4 bases and at J to 1 base, leaving 5 bases not matched to a gene. CDR3 loop: CASSSPGTGSYEQYF. CDR3 bases: TGTGCCAGCAGTTCCCCAGGGACAGGGTCCTACGAGCAGTACTTC. The full variable domain, its missing parts supplied by reference TRBV28 and TRBJ2-7, is DVKVTQSSRYLVKRTGEKVFLECVQDMDHENMFWYRQDPGLGLRLIYFSYDVKMKEKGDIPEGYSVSREKKERFSLILESASTNQTSMYLCASSSPGTGSYEQYFGPGTRLTVT.

This rearrangement joins TRBV5-1 to TRBJ1-2; D perhaps matches TRBD1 (5 bases). The germline V gene has CDR1 SGHRS and CDR2 YFSETQ. The V and J ends lost 0 bases and 0 bases respectively, with 9 bases between them. CDR3 length: 15 amino acids. DNA of the CDR3: TGCGCCAGCAGCTTGGGCGACAGAGCTAACTATGGCTACACCTTC. Translated: CASSLGDRANYGYTF.

The J gene is TRBJ1-1, the V gene TRBV9; D is perhaps TRBD1 (5 bases). The V gene's germline CDR1 is SGDLS and CDR2 YYNGEE. The V end was cut by 0 bases, the J end by 3 bases, with 6 bases between. This CDR3 is 13 amino acids long. The CDR3 DNA reads TGTGCCAGCAGCGTAGAGGGGTACACTGAAGCTTTCTTT. Amino acid sequence: CASSVEGYTEAFF.

The CDR3 sequence: CATRPDRGPTEAFF. The CDR3 DNA is TGTGCCACCCGCCCGGACAGGGGGCCAACTGAAGCTTTCTTT. The J gene is TRBJ1-1, the V gene TRBV19; TRBD1 agrees at 11 bases. J lost 5 bases, V lost 10 bases, and 9 bases had no gene match. Germline CDR1 LNHDA, CDR2 SQIVND (reference sequence). CDR3 length equals 14 residues.

The J gene is TRBJ1-2, the V gene TRBV29-1; TRBD1 matches 7 bases. The CDR3 extends over 17 amino acids. Germline-derived CDR1 and CDR2 are SQVTM and ANQGSEA. V dropped 7 bases and J dropped 3; count of bases not matched to a gene: 20. For the CDR3, the DNA is TGCAGCGCCCGGATCCCGGATTGGCAGGGGACAGACTATGGCTACACCTTC. It is translated as CSARIPDWQGTDYGYTF.

The gene calls are TRBV7-3 and TRBJ2-6; 9 bases line up with TRBD1. The J segment lost 0 bases and the V segment lost 1 base, leaving 7 bases of the junction unmatched. The germline V gene encodes CDR1 SGHTA and CDR2 FQGTGA. CDR3 size: 19 residues. This CDR3 reads CASSLNPGQGSSGANVLTF. DNA of the CDR3: TGTGCCAGCAGCTTAAATCCGGGACAGGGCTCCTCTGGGGCCAACGTCCTGACTTTC.

The rearrangement links TRBV3-1 (or the pseudogene TRBV3-2) to TRBJ2-7; 8 nucleotides line up with TRBD2. V dropped 4 bases and J dropped 0; count of bases not matched to a gene: 2. Germline-derived CDR1 and CDR2 are LGHDT and YNNKEL (reference sequence). CDR3 length equals 14 residues. CDR3 sequence: CASSPRGGSYEQYF. The CDR3 nucleotides read TGTGCCAGCAGCCCCCGGGGGGGCTCCTACGAGCAGTACTTC.

V and J are TRBV6-5 and TRBJ2-2; no clear D. V lost 1 base and J lost 7, with 7 bases in between. The CDR3 runs 13 residues. Germline V gives CDR1 MNHEY, CDR2 SVGAGI. The CDR3 sequence is CASSYLGVGELFF. As DNA, the CDR3 is TGTGCCAGCAGTTACTTAGGAGTCGGGGAGCTGTTTTTT.

The chain links TRBV4-1 to TRBJ1-6; tentatively, D is TRBD1 (5 bases). The V gene's germline CDR1 is MGHRA and CDR2 YSYEKL. V was cut by 0 bases and J by 15 bases, with 12 bases left in between. The length of the CDR3 is 13 residues. This CDR3 is CASSQDWGGFLHF. In DNA form, the CDR3 reads TGCGCCAGCAGCCAAGATTGGGGGGGATTCCTCCACTTT.

V gene TRBV7-9 combines with J gene TRBJ1-6; TRBD1 matches at 7 bases. Germline V gene sequence: CDR1 SEHNR, CDR2 FQNEAQ (reference sequence). The CDR3 contains 14 residues. The V segment lost 5 bases and the J segment 7 bases; nucleotides outside the gene matches: 5. The CDR3 DNA is TGTGCCAGCAGCCGTGACAGGGCCAATTCACCCCTCCACTTT. The encoded protein is CASSRDRANSPLHF.

The chain carries TRBV21-1 and TRBJ1-5. TRBV21-1 is listed as a pseudogene. This CDR3 contains 16 residues. For the CDR3, the DNA is TGTGCCAGCAGCTCAGACGGACGGGTGGAGGATCAGCCCCAGCATTTT. It translates to CASSSDGRVEDQPQHF.

The chain couples TRBV30 to TRBJ1-2, with 8 bases matching TRBD1. Trimming cost V 8 bases and J 2 bases; bases outside gene matches: 4. This CDR3 has 12 amino acids. Germline CDR1 GTSNPN, CDR2 SVGIG (reference sequence). The CDR3 here is CAGRGRNYGYTF. The CDR3 nucleotides are TGTGCCGGCAGGGGGCGGAACTATGGCTACACCTTC.

This clone was detected only once. CDR3 sequence reads: CASSPGQAKNTEAFF. CDR3 coding DNA: TGCGCCAGCAGCCCGGGACAGGCAAAGAACACTGAAGCTTTCTTT. This rearrangement joins TRBV5-1 to TRBJ1-1; 8 bases agree with TRBD1. V shed 4 bases and J 1 base; nucleotides not matched to a gene: 6. The CDR3 spans 15 residues. Germline V lookup: CDR1 SGHRS, CDR2 YFSETQ.

In this sample, this clone turned up once. This chain links TRBV12-3 or TRBV12-4 with TRBJ1-1, with D possibly matching TRBD1 (5 bases). The CDR3 totals 13 residues. The V gene lost 1 base and the J gene lost 10 bases, with 13 bases spanning the gap. CDR3 loop: CASSLGEGFVAFF. Written as DNA, the CDR3 is TGTGCCAGCAGTTTAGGGGAGGGGTTCGTAGCTTTCTTT.

This chain joins TRBV30 and TRBJ1-1; D ambiguous. Germline lookup yields CDR1 GTSNPN and CDR2 SVGIG (reference sequence). CDR3 length: 13 residues. Trimming cost V 4 bases and J 3 bases, with 12 bases left between them. The CDR3 bases are TGTGCCTGGACAAGCCCCCAGGACACTGAAGCTTTCTTT. Encoded protein: CAWTSPQDTEAFF.